The sequence of this T cell receptor beta chain was determined in a study of blood T cells in healthy people across ages. This CDR3 spans 16 amino acids. CDR1 and CDR2 from the germline V gene are LGHNA and YSLEER. V was cut by 2 bases and J by 3 bases, with 11 bases left in between. Primers used in a second PCR of roughly 7 to 12 cycles were a sample-barcoded 5' primer and a J-beta primer mix. MiXCR, applied by TCRdb to the 5' RACE reads, yields one record per CDR3 protein. The repertoire holds about 800,000 distinct CDR3 sequences, with around a quarter as singletons. In addition, the sample was reused for a study of T cells of mothers and their children. That source reports: Slightly higher overlap, not significant, was seen in related mother-child pairs than in unrelated pairs.

The source of this sequence is a boy aged 5-17 years in good health. The V and J genes are TRBV4-3 and TRBJ1-6; a weak D match, TRBD1 (5 bases). Specimen: blood. CDR3 coding DNA: TGCGCCAGCAGCCAACTCGGACAAGACTATAATTCACCCCTCCACTTT. This gives the protein CASSQLGQDYNSPLHF.